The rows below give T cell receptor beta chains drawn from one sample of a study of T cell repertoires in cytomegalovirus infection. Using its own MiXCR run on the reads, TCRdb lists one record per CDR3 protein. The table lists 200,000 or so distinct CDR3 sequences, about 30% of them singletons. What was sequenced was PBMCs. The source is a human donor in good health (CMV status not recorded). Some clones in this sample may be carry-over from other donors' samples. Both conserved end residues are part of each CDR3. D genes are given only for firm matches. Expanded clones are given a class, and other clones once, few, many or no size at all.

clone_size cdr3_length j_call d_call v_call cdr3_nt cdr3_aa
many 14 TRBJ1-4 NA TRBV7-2 TGTGCCAGCAGCTCGCAGCAGGGTAGAGAAAAACTGTTTTTT CASSSQQGREKLFF
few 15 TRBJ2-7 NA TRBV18 TGTGCCAGCTCACCGGGGACGGTGAGCTCCTACGAGCAGTACTTC CASSPGTVSSYEQYF
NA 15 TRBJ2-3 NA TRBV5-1 TGCGCCAGCAGCCTGGAGTCCCAGCCCACAGATACGCAGTATTTT CASSLESQPTDTQYF
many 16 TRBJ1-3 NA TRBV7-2 TGTGCCAGCAGCTTAGGGACCCCGGTGGCCGGAAACACCATATATTTT CASSLGTPVAGNTIYF
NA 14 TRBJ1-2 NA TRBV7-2 TGTGCCAGCAGCTTCCGGGACACAGCCTATGGCTACACCTTC CASSFRDTAYGYTF
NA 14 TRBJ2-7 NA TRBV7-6 TGTGCCAGGGGCCCGGGGGATAGCTCCTACGAGCAGTACTTC CARGPGDSSYEQYF
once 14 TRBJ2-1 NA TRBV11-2 TGTGCCCGCAGCTTTCAGAGGGGGAGCAATGAGCAGTTCTTC CARSFQRGSNEQFF
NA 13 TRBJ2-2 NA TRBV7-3 TGTGCCAGCAGCTTAAAGAGGGCCGGGGAGCTGTTTTTT CASSLKRAGELFF
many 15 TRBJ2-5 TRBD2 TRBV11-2 TGTGCCAGCAGCTTCGGACTAGCGCCCCAAGAGACCCAGTACTTC CASSFGLAPQETQYF
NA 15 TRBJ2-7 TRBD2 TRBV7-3 TGTGCCAGCAGCTTATCGAGCGGGGCGGCCTACGAGCAGTACTTC CASSLSSGAAYEQYF
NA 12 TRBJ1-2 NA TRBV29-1 TGCAGCGTTGGGTACAGGAAAGAAGGCTACACCTTC CSVGYRKEGYTF
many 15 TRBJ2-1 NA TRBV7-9 TGTGCCAGCAGCTCCACAGGGACTCCCTACAATGAGCAGTTCTTC CASSSTGTPYNEQFF
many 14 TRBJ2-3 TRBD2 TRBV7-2 TGTGCCAGCAGCCGTTCGGGGGGAGGCGATACGCAGTATTTT CASSRSGGGDTQYF
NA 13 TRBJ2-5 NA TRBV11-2 TGTACCAGCAGCATTGTGACAACAGAGACCCAGTACTTC CTSSIVTTETQYF
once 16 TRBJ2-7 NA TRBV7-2 TGTGCCAGCAGCTTAGCGCCGGCAGGGAGCTCCTACGAGCAGTACTTC CASSLAPAGSSYEQYF
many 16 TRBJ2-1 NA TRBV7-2 TGTGCCAGCAGCGCTGGAGGGGCGCGGAACTACAATGAGCAGTTCTTC CASSAGGARNYNEQFF
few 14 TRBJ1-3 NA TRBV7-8 TGTGCCAGCAGCCTTGGACAACCGGGAAACACCATATATTTT CASSLGQPGNTIYF
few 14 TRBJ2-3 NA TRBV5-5 TGTGCCAGCAGCGGGGGACCACTCACAGATACGCAGTATTTT CASSGGPLTDTQYF
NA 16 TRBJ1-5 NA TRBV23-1 TGCGCCAGCGGGCGGTGGCACCTTCTCCTCAATCAGCCCCAGCATTTT CASGRWHLLLNQPQHF
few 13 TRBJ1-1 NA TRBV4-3 TGCGCCAGCAGCGAGACAGGTTGGACTGAAGCTTTCTTT CASSETGWTEAFF
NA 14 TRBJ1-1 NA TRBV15 TGTGCCACCAGCAGAGATCGCGTGAACACTGAAGCTTTCTTT CATSRDRVNTEAFF
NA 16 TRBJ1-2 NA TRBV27 TGTGCCAGCAGTCCCGCCGGGACGGCCCATCCTCTAGGCTACACCTTC CASSPAGTAHPLGYTF
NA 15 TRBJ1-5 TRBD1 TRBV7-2 TGTGCCAGCAGCTCCTTGGACAGGGAGTTTCAGCCCCAGCATTTT CASSSLDREFQPQHF
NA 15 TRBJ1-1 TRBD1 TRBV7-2 TGTGCCAGCAGCCCTTGGGGGACAGGGGGGTCTGAAGCTTTCTTT CASSPWGTGGSEAFF
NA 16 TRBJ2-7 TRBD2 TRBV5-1 TGCGCCAGCAGCTTCAGGGAGGGCGGGCCCTCCTACGAGCAGTACTTC CASSFREGGPSYEQYF
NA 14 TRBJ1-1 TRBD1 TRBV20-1 TGCAGTGCCGGGACAGAGCTACCGAACACTGAAGCTTTCTTT CSAGTELPNTEAFF
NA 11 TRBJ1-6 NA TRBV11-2 TGTGCCAGCAGCTTAGACTCACCCCTCCACTTT CASSLDSPLHF
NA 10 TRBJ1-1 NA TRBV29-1 TGCAGCGCCGTCCTCGGTGAAGCTTTCTTT CSAVLGEAFF
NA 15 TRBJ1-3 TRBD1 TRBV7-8 TGTGCCAGCAGCCGTGGGACAGTCTCTGGAAACACCATATATTTT CASSRGTVSGNTIYF
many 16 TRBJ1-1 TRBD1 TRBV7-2 TGTGCCAGCAGCCCCCAGACAGGGAGGGTGAACACTGAAGCTTTCTTT CASSPQTGRVNTEAFF
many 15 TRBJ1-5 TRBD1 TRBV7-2 TGTGCCAGCAGCTTAGTCCATAAAGGGGGCCAGCCCCAGCATTTT CASSLVHKGGQPQHF
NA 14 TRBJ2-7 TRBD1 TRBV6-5 TGTGCCAGCAGCCTACGACAGGGGCCGAGCGAGCAGTACTTC CASSLRQGPSEQYF
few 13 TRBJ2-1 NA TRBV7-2 TGTGCCAGCAGCTTCTACGGGTTCGATGAGCAGTTCTTC CASSFYGFDEQFF
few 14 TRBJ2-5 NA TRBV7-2 TGTGCCAGCAGCTTAGCGCCAGCACGAGAGACCCAGTACTTC CASSLAPARETQYF
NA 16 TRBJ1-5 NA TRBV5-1 TGCGCCAGCAGCTTGGAAAACCCCGGGTCCGATCAGCCCCAGCATTTT CASSLENPGSDQPQHF
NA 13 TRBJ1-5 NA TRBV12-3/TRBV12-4 TGTGCCAGCAGTTTCGACAGCAATCAGCCCCAGCATTTT CASSFDSNQPQHF
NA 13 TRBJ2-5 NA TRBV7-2 TGTGCCAGCAGCGTCGGTCACCAAGAGACCCAGTACTTC CASSVGHQETQYF
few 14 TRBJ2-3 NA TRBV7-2 TGTGCCAGCAGCCCCCGTGGGGGGACAGATACGCAGTATTTT CASSPRGGTDTQYF
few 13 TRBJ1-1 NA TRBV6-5 TGTGCCAGCAGTTACGGGGCGCGCACTGAAGCTTTCTTT CASSYGARTEAFF
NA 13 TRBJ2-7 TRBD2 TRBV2 TGTGCCAGCAGTACTAGCGGCTCCTACGAGCAGTACTTC CASSTSGSYEQYF
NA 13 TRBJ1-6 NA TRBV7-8 TGTGCCAGCAGCTTACGTATGAATTCACCCCTCCACTTT CASSLRMNSPLHF
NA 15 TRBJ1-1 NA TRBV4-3 TGCGCCAGCAGCCAGTCGGCAGCGCAGAACACTGAAGCTTTCTTT CASSQSAAQNTEAFF
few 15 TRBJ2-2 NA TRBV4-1 TGCGCCAGCAGCCAACCGCCTCCGGGCACCGGGGAGCTGTTTTTT CASSQPPPGTGELFF